Below are 5 T cell receptor beta chains sequenced from a single sample in a study of blood T cells in healthy people across ages. The use of a sample-barcoded 5' primer and a J-beta primer mix characterized a second PCR of roughly 6 to 11 cycles. MiXCR, run by TCRdb on the 5' RACE reads, gives a single entry per CDR3 protein. The sample has around 700,000 distinct CDR3 sequences; approximately 25% are singletons. These data also featured in a second study, about T cells of mothers and their children.

Sequenced: blood. The receptors shown here come from a boy aged 5-17 years in good health.

The chain combines TRBV20-1 with TRBJ2-3, with TRBD2 matching over 9 bases. Trimming cost V 6 bases and J 1 base; bases outside gene matches: 5. Per germline, CDR1 DFQATT and CDR2 SNEGSKA (reference sequence). This CDR3 region has 14 residues. The CDR3 sequence: CSAASSGGTDTQYF. CDR3 bases: TGCAGTGCCGCATCTAGCGGGGGCACAGATACGCAGTATTTT.

This clonotype was observed a few times. The chain couples TRBV7-9 to TRBJ1-1; 7 bases are shared with TRBD1. Unmatched junction bases numbered 13, after V lost 5 bases and J lost 10 bases. CDR1 SEHNR and CDR2 FQNEAQ come from the germline V gene (reference sequence). CDR3 length: 14 amino acids. The CDR3 nucleotides read TGTGCCAGCAGCCCAGGGGGTTACGGTGTAGGAGCTTTCTTT. Protein product: CASSPGGYGVGAFF. Full variable domain (remainder filled in from reference TRBV7-9 and TRBJ1-1): DTGVSQNPRHKITKRGQNVTFRCDPISEHNRLYWYRQTLGQGPEFLTYFQNEAQLEKSRLLSDRFSAERPKGSFSTLEIQRTEQGDSAMYLCASSPGGYGVGAFFGQGTRLTVV.

This clonotype has more than one count but fewer than ten. The chain recombines TRBV25-1 with TRBJ1-4; 8 bases are shared with TRBD1. This CDR3 has 14 residues. Germline loops: CDR1 MGHDK, CDR2 SYGVNS. The trim removed 5 bases at V and 6 bases at J, leaving 5 bases unmatched. This CDR3 reads CASSNRGSDEKLFF. The CDR3 nucleotides read TGTGCCAGCAGTAACAGGGGGTCCGATGAAAAACTGTTTTTT.

This clonotype was counted a single time. V and J are TRBV2 and TRBJ2-1, with TRBD2 matching 9 bases. CDR3 length: 15 amino acids. Per germline, CDR1 SNHLY and CDR2 FYNNEI. V shed 4 bases and J 9 bases; nucleotides not matched to a gene: 10. The CDR3 sequence: CASSARGGVSSEQFF. The CDR3 DNA follows: TGTGCCAGCAGTGCGCGGGGGGGCGTCTCGTCTGAGCAGTTCTTC.

About this clonotype itself: The junction does not match germline at one end; this may be a read error. The chain employs TRBV29-1 and TRBJ2-3; a possible D gene is TRBD1 (5 bases). There are 13 residues in the CDR3. The germline V gene has CDR1 SQVTM and CDR2 ANQGSEA. The CDR3 bases are TGCAGCGTTGATGTGGCCTTCACAGGTACGCAGTATTTT. Encoded protein: CSVDVAFTGTQYF.